These 16 T cell receptor beta chains were sequenced from one sample in a study of control samples from healthy donors and cancer patients. Clones were read by immunoSEQ multiplex PCR, and TCRdb kept only the in-frame ones, dropping some. The table lists 60,000 to 70,000 clones, 75% to 90% of them singletons, with 2.9% in the top ten. Sequenced input: PBMCs. The receptor source for this set is a woman aged 50 to 65 with lung cancer.

This chain links TRBV4-3 with TRBJ2-7, with 8 bases lining up with TRBD1. The CDR3 runs to 15 residues. Germline CDR1 and CDR2: LGHNA and YSLEER. Trimming removed 3 bases from V and 0 bases from J; junction bases left unmatched: 4. DNA for the CDR3: TGCGCCAGCAGCCACGACAGGGGATTCTCCTACGAGCAGTACTTC. This encodes CASSHDRGFSYEQYF.

The chain has TRBV27 and TRBJ2-3; 10 bases map to TRBD2. Germline CDR1 is MNHEY and CDR2 is SMNVEV (reference sequence). The CDR3 length is 16 residues. Germline trimming cut 4 bases from V and 2 bases from J; bases unmatched to any gene: 6. This chain's CDR3 is CASSSLLAGDTDTQYF. In DNA, the CDR3 is TGTGCCAGCAGTTCGCTTCTAGCGGGGGACACAGATACGCAGTATTTT.

This clone was detected a few times. The gene calls are TRBV19 and TRBJ2-3; D unclear. The CDR3 spans 12 residues. Germline CDR1 and CDR2: LNHDA and SQIVND (reference sequence). The V end was cut by 1 base, the J end by 6 bases, with 5 bases between. This CDR3 is CASSIGGDTQYF. The CDR3 DNA follows: TGTGCCAGTAGTATAGGTGGGGATACGCAGTATTTT. Full variable domain (remainder filled in from reference TRBV19 and TRBJ2-3): DGGITQSPKYLFRKEGQNVTLSCEQNLNHDAMYWYRQDPGQGLRLIYYSQIVNDFQKGDIAEGYSVSREKKESFPLTVTSAQKNPTAFYLCASSIGGDTQYFGPGTRLTVL.

The chain combines TRBV28 with TRBJ1-3; D is possibly TRBD1 (6 bases). CDR3 length: 13 amino acids. The V end was cut by 6 bases, the J end by 4 bases, with 10 bases between. Germline V gene data show CDR1 as MDHEN and CDR2 as SYDVKM. CDR3 in amino acids: CASRGASGNTIYF. The CDR3 nucleotides are TGTGCCAGCAGGGGGGCTTCAGGAAACACCATATATTTT.

J is TRBJ1-4 and V is TRBV19; D is undetermined. The V end lost 3 bases, the J end lost 4 bases, and 21 bases lay between the germline ends. CDR3 size: 18 residues. Germline lookup yields CDR1 LNHDA and CDR2 SQIVND (reference sequence). For the CDR3, the DNA is TGTGCCAGTAGTATCAAGATGGCAGGTGGCCTTGTTAATGAAAAACTGTTTTTT. This gives the protein CASSIKMAGGLVNEKLFF.

The chain recombines TRBV10-3 with TRBJ2-2, with 9 bases fitting TRBD1. Unmatched junction bases numbered 7, after V lost 6 bases and J lost 5 bases. This CDR3 is 15 amino acids long. Germline loops: CDR1 ENHRY, CDR2 SYGVKD. This CDR3 is CAISSWTGATGELFF. In nucleotides, the CDR3 is TGTGCCATCAGCTCCTGGACAGGGGCAACCGGGGAGCTGTTTTTT.

The rearrangement uses TRBV28 and TRBJ1-5, with D maybe TRBD1 (6 bases). The germline gives CDR1 MDHEN, CDR2 SYDVKM. This CDR3 region has 17 residues. Trimming left V 4 bases short and J 0 bases short, with 16 bases between. In nucleotides, the CDR3 is TGTGCCAGCAGTTCGTATTGGGGACACAATAGCAATCAGCCCCAGCATTTT. This gives the protein CASSSYWGHNSNQPQHF.

The chain uses TRBV6-6 and TRBJ2-5, with a tentative D call TRBD1 (5 bases). The CDR3 runs 15 residues. Trimming pared 1 base from V and 1 base from J, leaving 10 bases between. CDR1 and CDR2 (germline): MNHNY, SVGAGI (reference sequence). The CDR3 region has the DNA TGTGCCAGCAGTTACTTCCTCGACAGCCAAGAGACCCAGTACTTC. Amino acid sequence: CASSYFLDSQETQYF.

This chain uses TRBV7-9 with TRBJ2-7; no reliable D call. The CDR3 contains 13 residues. V gave up 2 bases and J gave up 7 bases, with 12 bases separating them. In germline, CDR1 is SEHNR, CDR2 FQNEAQ (reference sequence). This chain's CDR3 is CASSLLGAREQYF. The DNA of the CDR3 is TGTGCCAGCAGCTTATTGGGTGCTAGGGAGCAGTACTTC.

The rearrangement joins TRBV18 to TRBJ2-7, with a tentative D call TRBD1 (6 bases). This CDR3 has 13 residues. The ends were cut back, 3 bases at V and 6 bases at J, with 12 bases in the middle. Germline CDR1 is KGHSH and CDR2 is LQKENI. This chain's CDR3 is CASSPGQGSEQYF. CDR3 DNA sequence: TGTGCCAGCTCACCGGGGCAGGGGAGCGAGCAGTACTTC. The full variable domain, with the rest looked up from reference TRBV18 and TRBJ2-7, is NAGVMQNPRHLVRRRGQEARLRCSPMKGHSHVYWYRQLPEEGLKFMVYLQKENIIDESGMPKERFSAEFPKEGPSILRIQQVVRGDSAAYFCASSPGQGSEQYFGPGTRLTVT.

This clone ranks as medium-sized. The CDR3 is CASSSSQGWNGYTF. For the CDR3, the DNA is TGTGCCAGCAGTTCCTCACAGGGCTGGAATGGCTACACCTTC. The genes are TRBV28 and TRBJ1-2; tentative D call: TRBD1 (6 bases). CDR1 is MDHEN and CDR2 is SYDVKM in the germline V gene. The CDR3 totals 14 residues. Trimming took 4 bases from V and 6 from J, leaving 15 bases between them.

V gene TRBV7-2 combines with J gene TRBJ2-1, with no clear D. Germline assignment: CDR1 SGHTA and CDR2 FQGNSA. V shed 5 bases and J shed 1 base, with 12 bases lying between them. The CDR3 is 15 residues long. The CDR3 spells CASSLHSSSYNEQFF. The CDR3 DNA reads TGTGCCAGCAGCCTCCACAGCTCTTCCTACAATGAGCAGTTCTTC.

The rearrangement links TRBV7-2 to TRBJ2-7; a weak D match, TRBD2 (5 bases). V gave up 5 bases and J gave up 3 bases, with 14 bases separating them. The CDR3 sequence is 14 residues long. Germline V lookup: CDR1 SGHTA, CDR2 FQGNSA. The CDR3 here is CASSVRAGDYEQYF. The DNA of the CDR3 is TGTGCCAGCAGCGTTAGGGCCGGGGACTACGAGCAGTACTTC.

The count of this clone is one. The rearrangement joins TRBV5-4 to TRBJ2-3; a weak D match, TRBD1 (5 bases). Germline V CDR1 and CDR2: SGHNT, YYREEE (reference sequence). There are 12 residues in the CDR3. Trimming took 2 bases from V and 8 from J, leaving 9 bases between them. The chain's CDR3 is CASSLSRGTQYF. The CDR3 DNA follows: TGTGCCAGCAGCTTAAGTAGGGGTACGCAGTATTTT.

V is TRBV6-1 and J is TRBJ2-1; 8 nucleotides match TRBD2. V lost 0 bases to trimming and J lost 5 bases; unmatched junction nucleotides: 6. Germline assignment: CDR1 MNHNS and CDR2 SASEGT. The length of the CDR3 is 16 residues. CDR3 nucleotide sequence: TGTGCCAGCAGTGAAGCGGAACTAGCGGAGAACAATGAGCAGTTCTTC. This encodes CASSEAELAENNEQFF.

This chain uses TRBV3-1 (or the pseudogene TRBV3-2) with TRBJ2-1; D ambiguous. Trimming shortened V by 4 bases and J by 1 base, and 8 bases separated the two germline ends. This CDR3 contains 14 residues. Germline assignment: CDR1 LGHDT and CDR2 YNNKEL (reference sequence). The CDR3 sequence is CASSPLASYNEQFF. In DNA form, the CDR3 reads TGTGCCAGCAGCCCCCTGGCATCCTACAATGAGCAGTTCTTC.